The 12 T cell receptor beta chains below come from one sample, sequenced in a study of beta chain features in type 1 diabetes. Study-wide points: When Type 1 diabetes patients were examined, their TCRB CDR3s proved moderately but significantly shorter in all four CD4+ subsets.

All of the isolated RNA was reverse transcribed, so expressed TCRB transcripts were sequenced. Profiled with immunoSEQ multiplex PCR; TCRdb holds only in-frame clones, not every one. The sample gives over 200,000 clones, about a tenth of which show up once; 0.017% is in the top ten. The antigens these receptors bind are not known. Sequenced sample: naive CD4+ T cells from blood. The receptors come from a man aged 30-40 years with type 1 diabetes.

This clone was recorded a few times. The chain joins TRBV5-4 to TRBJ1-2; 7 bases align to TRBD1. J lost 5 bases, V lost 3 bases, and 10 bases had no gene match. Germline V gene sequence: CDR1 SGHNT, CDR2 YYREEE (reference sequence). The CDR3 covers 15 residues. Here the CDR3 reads CASSSPTGIGYGYTF. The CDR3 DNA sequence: TGTGCCAGCAGCTCCCCGACAGGGATCGGGTATGGCTACACCTTC.

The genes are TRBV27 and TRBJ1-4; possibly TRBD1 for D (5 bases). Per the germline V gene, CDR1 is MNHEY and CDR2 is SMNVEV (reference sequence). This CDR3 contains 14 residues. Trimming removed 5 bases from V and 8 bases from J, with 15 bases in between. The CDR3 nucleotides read TGTGCCAGCAGTCAACGACGGAAGGGGGAAAAACTGTTTTTT. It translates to CASSQRRKGEKLFF.

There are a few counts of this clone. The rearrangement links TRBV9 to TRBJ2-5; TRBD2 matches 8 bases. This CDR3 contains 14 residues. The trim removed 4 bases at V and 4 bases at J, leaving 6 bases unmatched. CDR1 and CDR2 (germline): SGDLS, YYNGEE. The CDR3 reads CASSSRLASETQYF. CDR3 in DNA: TGTGCCAGCAGCTCCCGACTAGCGTCAGAGACCCAGTACTTC.

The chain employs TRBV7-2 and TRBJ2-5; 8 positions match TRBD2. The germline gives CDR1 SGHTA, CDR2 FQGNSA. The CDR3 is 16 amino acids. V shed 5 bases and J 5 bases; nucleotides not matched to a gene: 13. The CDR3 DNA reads TGTGCCAGCAGCCCCTCCGTGCGGGGGGCGCGGGAGACCCAGTACTTC. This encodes CASSPSVRGARETQYF.

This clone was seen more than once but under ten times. The CDR3 sequence is CSGLGTGETYNEQFF. The CDR3 DNA follows: TGCAGCGGTCTAGGGACAGGGGAAACCTACAATGAGCAGTTCTTC. The chain uses TRBV29-1 and TRBJ2-1, with TRBD1 matching over 10 bases. Germline CDR1 and CDR2: SQVTM and ANQGSEA. V was pared by 7 bases and J by 2 bases, with 8 bases of the junction left unmatched. The CDR3 is made up of 15 amino acids.

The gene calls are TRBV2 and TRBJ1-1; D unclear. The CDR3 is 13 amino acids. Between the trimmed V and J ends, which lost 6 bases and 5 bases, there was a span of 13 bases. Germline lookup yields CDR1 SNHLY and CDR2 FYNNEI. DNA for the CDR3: TGTGCCAGCAGCGCGTCGGGGATAACTGAAGCTTTCTTT. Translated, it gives CASSASGITEAFF.

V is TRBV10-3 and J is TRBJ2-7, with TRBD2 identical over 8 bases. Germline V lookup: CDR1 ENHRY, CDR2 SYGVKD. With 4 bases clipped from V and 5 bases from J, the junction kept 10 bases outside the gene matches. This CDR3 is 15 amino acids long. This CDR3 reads CAISAGSGALDEQYF. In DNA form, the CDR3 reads TGTGCCATCAGTGCTGGTAGCGGGGCGTTGGACGAGCAGTACTTC.

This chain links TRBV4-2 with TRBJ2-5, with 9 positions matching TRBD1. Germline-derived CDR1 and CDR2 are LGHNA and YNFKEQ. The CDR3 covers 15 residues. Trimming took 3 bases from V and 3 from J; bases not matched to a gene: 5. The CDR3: CASSHGTGGEETQYF. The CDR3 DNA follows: TGTGCCAGCAGCCACGGTACAGGGGGCGAAGAGACCCAGTACTTC.

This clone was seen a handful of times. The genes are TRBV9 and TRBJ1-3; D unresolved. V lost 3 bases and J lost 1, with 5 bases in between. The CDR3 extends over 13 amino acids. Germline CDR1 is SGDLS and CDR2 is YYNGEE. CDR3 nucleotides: TGTGCCAGCAGCGCCCATTCTGGAAACACCATATATTTT. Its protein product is CASSAHSGNTIYF.

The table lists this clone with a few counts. CDR3 residues: CASSLSPGQNYEQYF. As DNA, the CDR3 is TGTGCCAGCAGTTTATCCCCGGGACAGAACTACGAGCAGTACTTC. The V gene is TRBV28, the J gene TRBJ2-7, with 7 positions matching TRBD1. This CDR3 has 15 amino acids. From germline, CDR1 is MDHEN and CDR2 SYDVKM. V gave up 1 base and J gave up 3 bases; unmatched junction bases: 6.

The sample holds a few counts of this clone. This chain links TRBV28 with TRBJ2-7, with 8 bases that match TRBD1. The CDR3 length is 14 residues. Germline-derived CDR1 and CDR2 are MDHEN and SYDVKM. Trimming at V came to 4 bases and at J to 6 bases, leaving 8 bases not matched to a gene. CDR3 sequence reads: CASSSVTGAAEQYF. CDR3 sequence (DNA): TGTGCCAGCAGTTCTGTGACAGGGGCGGCCGAGCAGTACTTC.

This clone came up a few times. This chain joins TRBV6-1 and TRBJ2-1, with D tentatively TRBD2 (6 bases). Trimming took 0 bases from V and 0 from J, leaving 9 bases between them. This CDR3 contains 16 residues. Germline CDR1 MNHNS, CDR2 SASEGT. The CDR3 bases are TGTGCCAGCAGTGAAGCCGGGACTCGCTCCTACAATGAGCAGTTCTTC. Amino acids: CASSEAGTRSYNEQFF.